The present entry profiles one T cell receptor (beta chain) with its context. Clones were read by immunoSEQ multiplex PCR, and TCRdb kept only the in-frame ones, dropping some. This sample has about 350,000 clones, with roughly 84% found just once. These data come from a study of blood T cell repertoires in COVID-19. In germline, CDR1 is LNHDA, CDR2 SQIVND (reference sequence). The CDR3 loop spans 13 amino acids. Trimming stripped 5 bases from V and 4 bases from J, with 10 bases between. This sequence joins TRBV19 and TRBJ2-3; a weak D match, TRBD1 (5 bases). The material sequenced was PBMCs or T cells enriched from blood (not recorded which). The receptor comes from a woman in her twenties or thirties who had recovered from COVID-19. The CDR3 DNA is TGTGCCAGTAGTGCAGGGTGGGCAGATACGCAGTATTTT. It yields the protein CASSAGWADTQYF.